A single sample is the source of the 18 T cell receptor beta chains below, sequenced in a study of OX40 agonist ivuxolimab in advanced cancers. TCRdb keeps only in-frame clones here, not all; method: immunoSEQ multiplex PCR. The sample holds 30,000 to 40,000 clones, 89% seen once. Here the sequenced sample was CD4+ or CD8+ T cells sorted from blood, taken in a trial of the OX40 agonist ivuxolimab. The source is an adult with an advanced solid tumor such as melanoma, head and neck, liver or kidney cancer.

This clone turned up a few times. V is TRBV7-8 and J is TRBJ2-7; tentative D call: TRBD2 (6 bases). V lost 5 bases to trimming and J lost 7 bases, with 9 bases between them. Germline-derived CDR1 and CDR2 are SGHVS and FQNEAQ. The CDR3 covers 11 residues. The CDR3 DNA is TGTGCCAGCAGCGCGGGGATTGAGCAGTACTTC. Its protein is CASSAGIEQYF.

This rearrangement joins TRBV19 to TRBJ1-2; 7 nucleotides align to TRBD1. After removal of 3 bases from V and 7 bases from J, the junction contained 5 bases not matched to a gene. The CDR3 is 13 residues long. Germline V gene data show CDR1 as LNHDA and CDR2 as SQIVND (reference sequence). The CDR3 sequence: CASSIDRVGGYTF. The DNA of the CDR3 is TGTGCCAGTAGTATCGACAGGGTAGGTGGCTACACCTTC.

The chain carries TRBV19 and TRBJ1-4, with D possibly being TRBD1 (5 bases). Deletions cut 3 bases from V and 0 bases from J, with 14 bases between. This CDR3 has 17 amino acids. Germline CDR1 reads LNHDA; CDR2 reads SQIVND (reference sequence). This CDR3 reads CASSIWGDYATNEKLFF. The CDR3 nucleotides read TGTGCCAGTAGTATTTGGGGCGACTATGCAACTAATGAAAAACTGTTTTTT.

This sequence joins TRBV18 and TRBJ2-5, with D possibly being TRBD2 (7 bases). CDR3 size: 17 residues. CDR1 KGHSH and CDR2 LQKENI come from the germline V gene. Trimming took off 5 bases at V and 1 base at J, with 20 bases between the two ends. In DNA form, the CDR3 reads TGTGCCAGCTCAAGGGACTATCGGACCAGGGGCCAAGAGACCCAGTACTTC. It encodes CASSRDYRTRGQETQYF.

In DNA form, the CDR3 reads TGTGCCAGCAGCGCCGGGACAGGGCCATCCTACGAGCAGTACTTC. It codes for CASSAGTGPSYEQYF. The genes are TRBV9 and TRBJ2-7, with 9 bases lining up with TRBD1. J gave up 1 base and V 3 bases, and 5 bases lay outside the gene matches. Per germline, CDR1 SGDLS and CDR2 YYNGEE. CDR3 size: 15 residues.

This clone was picked up a small number of times. The chain employs TRBV14 and TRBJ1-1, with D perhaps matching TRBD1 (5 bases). The CDR3 loop spans 16 amino acids. V was cut by 1 base and J by 1 base, with 13 bases left in between. Germline lookup yields CDR1 SGHDN and CDR2 FVKESK. The CDR3 coding sequence is TGTGCCAGCAGCCAAGGGGCAGGGTCTAGGAACACTGAAGCTTTCTTT. Its translation is CASSQGAGSRNTEAFF.

This clone has just one count. The rearrangement joins TRBV5-1 to TRBJ1-3, with TRBD1 as a possible D gene (6 bases). Germline CDR1 reads SGHRS; CDR2 reads YFSETQ. This CDR3 is built from 14 residues. The V and J ends lost 0 bases and 4 bases respectively, with 8 bases between them. The CDR3 region has the DNA TGCGCCAGCAGCTTGGCCACAGGGGGAAACACCATATATTTT. Its protein is CASSLATGGNTIYF.

The genes are TRBV18 and TRBJ2-3; 8 bases agree with TRBD1. Trimming removed 5 bases from V and 4 bases from J; junction bases left unmatched: 8. Germline CDR1 is KGHSH and CDR2 is LQKENI. The CDR3 runs 15 residues. This chain's CDR3 is CASSFDRGGADTQYF. CDR3 nucleotides: TGTGCCAGCTCATTTGACAGGGGAGGTGCAGATACGCAGTATTTT.

This chain uses TRBV6-5 with TRBJ2-7; a weak D match, TRBD2 (7 bases). Germline V gene sequence: CDR1 MNHEY, CDR2 SVGAGI. The germline V and J ends were trimmed by 6 bases and 3 bases, with 18 bases remaining between them. The CDR3 extends over 15 amino acids. CDR3 loop: CASRLGAGEGYEQYF. DNA for the CDR3: TGTGCCAGCAGGCTAGGGGCAGGGGAGGGCTACGAGCAGTACTTC.

V gene TRBV2 combines with J gene TRBJ1-6; no clear D. The CDR3 is 14 amino acids. Germline V gives CDR1 SNHLY, CDR2 FYNNEI. V was pared by 0 bases and J by 5 bases, with 5 bases between. The CDR3 DNA is TGTGCCAGCAGTGAAGCGGGAAATAATTCACCCCTCCACTTT. Translating gives CASSEAGNNSPLHF.

J is TRBJ2-2 and V is TRBV7-9; weak D call: TRBD2 (6 bases). The V gene lost 4 bases and the J gene lost 2 bases, with 11 bases spanning the gap. Germline V gene lookup returns CDR1 SEHNR and CDR2 FQNEAQ (reference sequence). This CDR3 spans 15 amino acids. CDR3 in DNA: TGTGCCAGCAGCTATGGGACTGCCAACACCGGGGAGCTGTTTTTT. Translation: CASSYGTANTGELFF.

This clone has just one count. V gene TRBV5-1 combines with J gene TRBJ1-1; 7 positions match TRBD1. Per germline, CDR1 SGHRS and CDR2 YFSETQ. The CDR3 is made up of 17 amino acids. After removal of 2 bases from V and 4 bases from J, the junction contained 14 bases not matched to a gene. The CDR3 DNA reads as TGCGCCAGCAGCTTACAGGGGTTCACGGCTCTGGGCACTGAAGCTTTCTTT. Protein product: CASSLQGFTALGTEAFF.

The chain employs TRBV2 and TRBJ1-4; D gene unclear. Germline V CDR1 and CDR2: SNHLY, FYNNEI. V lost 6 bases to trimming and J lost 3 bases, with 14 bases between them. The CDR3 covers 15 residues. This chain's CDR3 is CASSPDVGSNEKLFF. CDR3 sequence (DNA): TGTGCCAGCAGCCCGGATGTCGGGTCTAATGAAAAACTGTTTTTT. Looking up the rest from reference TRBV2 and TRBJ1-4 gives the full variable domain: EPEVTQTPSHQVTQMGQEVILRCVPISNHLYFYWYRQILGQKVEFLVSFYNNEISEKSEIFDDQFSVERPDGSNFTLKIRSTKLEDSAMYFCASSPDVGSNEKLFFGSGTQLSVL.

The CDR3 loop is CASSKPGQYNEQFF. DNA of the CDR3: TGTGCCAGCAGCAAACCGGGACAGTACAATGAGCAGTTCTTC. The J gene is TRBJ2-1, the V gene TRBV11-2; 7 bases match TRBD1. The CDR3 loop spans 14 amino acids. With 5 bases clipped from V and 4 bases from J, the junction kept 5 bases outside the gene matches. CDR1 is SGHAT, CDR2 FQNNGV, per germline.

The rearrangement joins TRBV7-9 to TRBJ2-7; D gene ambiguous. Trimming shortened V by 5 bases and J by 0 bases, and 8 bases separated the two germline ends. The CDR3 has 13 amino acids. CDR1 is SEHNR and CDR2 is FQNEAQ in the germline V gene (reference sequence). The CDR3 nucleotides read TGTGCCAGCAGCCGCCGGAACTCCTACGAGCAGTACTTC. Its protein product is CASSRRNSYEQYF.

The chain combines TRBV27 with TRBJ1-3; tentatively, D is TRBD1 (6 bases). V was clipped by 6 bases and J by 2 bases, with 14 bases between them. CDR1 and CDR2 (germline): MNHEY, SMNVEV (reference sequence). The CDR3 covers 15 residues. DNA for the CDR3: TGTGCCAGCAGACCTGGACAGTCTCCTGGAAACACCATATATTTT. It is translated as CASRPGQSPGNTIYF.

CDR3 amino acids: CASSLSRETQYF. The CDR3 coding sequence is TGTGCCAGCAGCTTATCTCGGGAGACCCAGTACTTC. The chain employs TRBV11-1 and TRBJ2-5, with D hard to call. The CDR3 is 12 amino acids. Germline V CDR1 and CDR2: SGHAT, FQDESV (reference sequence). Trimming took 2 bases from V and 5 from J, leaving 6 bases between them.

The rearrangement links TRBV28 to TRBJ1-2, with TRBD1 matching 7 bases. This CDR3 is built from 14 residues. The germline V gene encodes CDR1 MDHEN and CDR2 SYDVKM. Trimming cost V 6 bases and J 4 bases; bases outside gene matches: 8. CDR3 sequence: CASSVLRDSYGYTF. In DNA, the CDR3 is TGTGCCAGCAGCGTGCTCCGGGACAGCTATGGCTACACCTTC.